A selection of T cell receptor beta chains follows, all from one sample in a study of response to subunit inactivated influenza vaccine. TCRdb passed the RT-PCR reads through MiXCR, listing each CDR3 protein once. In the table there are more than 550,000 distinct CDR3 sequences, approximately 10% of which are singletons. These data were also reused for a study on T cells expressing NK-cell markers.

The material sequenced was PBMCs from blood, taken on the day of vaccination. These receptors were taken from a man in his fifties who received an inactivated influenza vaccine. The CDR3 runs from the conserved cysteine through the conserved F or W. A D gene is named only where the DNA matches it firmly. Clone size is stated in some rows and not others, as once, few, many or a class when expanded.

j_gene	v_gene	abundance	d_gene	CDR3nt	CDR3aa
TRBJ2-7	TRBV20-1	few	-	TGCAGTGCAACGAGGATGCCCTACGAGCAGTACTTC	CSATRMPYEQYF
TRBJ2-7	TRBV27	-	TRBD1	TGTGCCAGCAGTCGACAGGGGGGTCGAGAGCAGTACTTC	CASSRQGGREQYF
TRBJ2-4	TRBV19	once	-	TGTGCCAGTAGTATAGAGAGGACACGTCAGTACTTC	CASSIERTRQYF
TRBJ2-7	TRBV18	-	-	TGTGCCAGCTCTCGGGACCGGGGAGGCCGTTACGAGCAGTACTTC	CASSRDRGGRYEQYF
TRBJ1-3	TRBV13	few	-	TGTGCCAGCAGCCGGGACACAGGAAACACCATATATTTT	CASSRDTGNTIYF
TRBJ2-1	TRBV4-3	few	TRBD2	TGCGCCAGCAGCTCCCTAGCGGGGGAAAACAATGAGCAGTTCTTC	CASSSLAGENNEQFF
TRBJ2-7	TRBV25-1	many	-	TGTGCCATCGGAATGGAATCGGGGGCGTACGAGCAGTACTTC	CAIGMESGAYEQYF
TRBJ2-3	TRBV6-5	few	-	TGTGCCAGCAGTTACTCTAGCAGCACAGATACGCAGTATTTT	CASSYSSSTDTQYF
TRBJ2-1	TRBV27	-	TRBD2	TGTGCCAGCAGGCTAGCGGGAGGTGGGGAGCAGTTCTTC	CASRLAGGGEQFF
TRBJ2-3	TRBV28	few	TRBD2	TGTGCCAGCAGCTGGACTAGCCGGGGCACAGATACGCAGTATTTT	CASSWTSRGTDTQYF
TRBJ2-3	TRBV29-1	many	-	TGCAGCGTTGAGCTGGGACCAGATACGCAGTATTTT	CSVELGPDTQYF
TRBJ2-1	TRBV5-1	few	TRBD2	TGCGCCAGCAGCCCATTGACTAGCGGGAGCGGCAATGAGCAGTTCTTC	CASSPLTSGSGNEQFF
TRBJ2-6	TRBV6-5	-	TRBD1	TGTGCCAGCAGTTACTCGACAGGGGCCTACTCTGGGGCCAACGTCCTGACTTTC	CASSYSTGAYSGANVLTF
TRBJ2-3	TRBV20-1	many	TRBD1	TGCAGTGCCCACCCCCTGACAGGGGTACGCACAGATACGCAGTATTTT	CSAHPLTGVRTDTQYF
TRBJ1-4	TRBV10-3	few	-	TGTGCCATCAGTGAGGTCGGGATTTCAAATCGGAATGAAAAACTGTTTTTT	CAISEVGISNRNEKLFF
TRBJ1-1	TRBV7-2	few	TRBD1	TGTGCCAGCAGCTCCCAGGGACAGGCCTACACTGAAGCTTTCTTT	CASSSQGQAYTEAFF
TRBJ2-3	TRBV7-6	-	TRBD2	TGTGCCAGCAGCTTACAGAGCGGGAGTATGACAGATACGCAGTATTTT	CASSLQSGSMTDTQYF
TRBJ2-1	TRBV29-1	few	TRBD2	TGCAGCGTTGATGGAGGACTAGCGGGAGCCTACTACAATGAGCAGTTCTTC	CSVDGGLAGAYYNEQFF
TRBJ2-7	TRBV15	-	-	TGTGCCACCAGCACGGGGAGCCTTGGGTCCTACGAGCAGTACTTC	CATSTGSLGSYEQYF
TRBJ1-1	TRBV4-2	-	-	TGTGCCAGCAGCCAAGACCCCCGCTTACAGGGCGGAGGGAGCACTGAAGCTTTCTTT	CASSQDPRLQGGGSTEAFF
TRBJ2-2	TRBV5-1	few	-	TGCGCCAGCAGCTTGGTTGCGGGGTCAAACACCGGGGAGCTGTTTTTT	CASSLVAGSNTGELFF
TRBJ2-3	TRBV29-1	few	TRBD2	TGCAGCGTTGAAGTACTAGCGGGGGGCACAGATACGCAGTATTTT	CSVEVLAGGTDTQYF
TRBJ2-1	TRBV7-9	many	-	TGTGCCAGCAGCCCATATGGGAATGAGCAGTTCTTC	CASSPYGNEQFF
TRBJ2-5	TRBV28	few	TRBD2	TGTGCCAGCAGTTTTATAGCGGGAAGAACCCAAGAGACCCAGTACTTC	CASSFIAGRTQETQYF
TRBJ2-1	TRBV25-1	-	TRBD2	TGTGCCAGCAGTCCACTAGCGGGAGTTCATGAGCAGTTCTTC	CASSPLAGVHEQFF
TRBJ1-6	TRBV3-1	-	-	TGTGCCAGCAGCCAAGATCGTAATCGGCGGAATTCACCCCTCCACTTT	CASSQDRNRRNSPLHF
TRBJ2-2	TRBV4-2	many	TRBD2	TGTGCCAGCAGCCCATCGTTTAGCGGGACGAACACCGGGGAGCTGTTTTTT	CASSPSFSGTNTGELFF
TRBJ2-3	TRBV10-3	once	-	TGTGCCATCAGTGACCTTTCTGGCAGGGTCACGCAGTATTTT	CAISDLSGRVTQYF
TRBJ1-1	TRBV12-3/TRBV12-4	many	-	TGTGCCAGCGTTTGGGGGTTAAACACTGAAGCTTTCTTT	CASVWGLNTEAFF
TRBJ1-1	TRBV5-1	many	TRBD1	TGCGCCAGCAATTTGGCAGGGGGGAACACTGAAGCTTTCTTT	CASNLAGGNTEAFF
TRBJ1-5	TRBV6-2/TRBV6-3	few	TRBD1	TGTGCCAGCAGGAGACAGGGGGCAAGCAATCAGCCCCAGCATTTT	CASRRQGASNQPQHF
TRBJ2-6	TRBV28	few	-	TGTGCCAGCAGTTTAAGTGGGCCTGGGGCCAACGTCCTGACTTTC	CASSLSGPGANVLTF
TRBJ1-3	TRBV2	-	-	TGTGCCAGCACAGAAGAGGCTGGAAACACCATATATTTT	CASTEEAGNTIYF
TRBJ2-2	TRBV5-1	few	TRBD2	TGCGCCAGCAGCTTAGCTAGCGGGAGGGCGTATGCCGGGGAGCTGTTTTTT	CASSLASGRAYAGELFF
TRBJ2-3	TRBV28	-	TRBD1	TGTGCCAGCAGTTTAGTTCAGCAGGGGGTAATGGTAGATACGCAGTATTTT	CASSLVQQGVMVDTQYF
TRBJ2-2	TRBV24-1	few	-	TGTGCCACCAGTGATTGGCCTCAAGGGGCCGGGGAGCTGTTTTTT	CATSDWPQGAGELFF
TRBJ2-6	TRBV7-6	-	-	TGTGCCAGCAGCTTAGCAGGCAGGCAGTCTGGGGCCAACGTCCTGACTTTC	CASSLAGRQSGANVLTF
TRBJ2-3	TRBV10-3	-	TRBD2	TGTGCCATCAGCAACAAGCGGGGGGGTTTCGGCACAGATACGCAGTATTTT	CAISNKRGGFGTDTQYF
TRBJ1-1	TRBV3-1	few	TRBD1	TGTGCCAGCAGGCGACAGGGGGAAACTGAAGCTTTCTTT	CASRRQGETEAFF
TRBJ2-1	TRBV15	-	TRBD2	TGTGCCACCAGCAGAACTAGCGGCCGAGGGAATGAGCAGTTCTTC	CATSRTSGRGNEQFF
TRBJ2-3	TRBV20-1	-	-	TGCAGTGCTGGACAAGGGGGTAGAGGTACGCAGTATTTT	CSAGQGGRGTQYF
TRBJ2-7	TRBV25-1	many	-	TGTGCCAGCAGCCCAGGGACATTCTCCTACGAGCAGTACTTC	CASSPGTFSYEQYF
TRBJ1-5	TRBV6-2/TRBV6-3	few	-	TGTGCCAGCAGACCCGACGGGACTAGGCAGCCCCAGCATTTT	CASRPDGTRQPQHF
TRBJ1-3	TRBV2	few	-	TGTGCCAGCAGTGAAGCGGGTCAGGGGAACTCTGGAAACACCATATATTTT	CASSEAGQGNSGNTIYF
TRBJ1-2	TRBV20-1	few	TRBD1	TGCAGTGCTAGAGTGAGGGACAGGGTCCGAGGCTACACCTTC	CSARVRDRVRGYTF
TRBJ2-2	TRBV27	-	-	TGTGCCAGCAGGATCAGTGGGGGAGCGAACACCGGGGAGCTGTTTTTT	CASRISGGANTGELFF
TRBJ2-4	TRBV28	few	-	TGTGCCAGCAGTTCCCAGGGGGGCGAGATTCAGTACTTC	CASSSQGGEIQYF
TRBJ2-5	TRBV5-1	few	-	TGCGCCAGCAGCCCCAACCGACCGAGGGAGACCCAGTACTTC	CASSPNRPRETQYF
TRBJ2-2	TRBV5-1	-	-	TGCGCCAGCCAGCCTTTTGGAGGGGGCGGCACCGGGGAGCTGTTTTTT	CASQPFGGGGTGELFF
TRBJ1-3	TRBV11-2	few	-	TGTGCCAGCAGGACAGCCTTCTCTGGAAACACCATATATTTT	CASRTAFSGNTIYF
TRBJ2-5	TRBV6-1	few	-	TGTGCCAGCAGTGTTAATGAGGCAGCTTTAGGGGCCCAGTACTTC	CASSVNEAALGAQYF
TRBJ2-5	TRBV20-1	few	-	TGCAGTGCTAGAGTGGCAGGGTTGGAGACCCAGTACTTC	CSARVAGLETQYF
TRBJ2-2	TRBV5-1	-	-	TGCGCCAGCAGCTGGGGTCAGGAGGGAGGATCCGGGGAGCTGTTTTTT	CASSWGQEGGSGELFF
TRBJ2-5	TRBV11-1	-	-	TGTGCCAGCAGCCCAGGGGGCGGGAGAATTATTTTGGGAGAGACCCAGTACTTC	CASSPGGGRIILGETQYF
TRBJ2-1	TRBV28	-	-	TGTGCCAGCAGTTTTTTTAGGCACAATGAGCAGTTCTTC	CASSFFRHNEQFF
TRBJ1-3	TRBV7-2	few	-	TGTGCCAGCAGCTCAAGCTCAGGGTCAGGAAACACCATATATTTT	CASSSSSGSGNTIYF
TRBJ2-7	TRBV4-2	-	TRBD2	TGTGCCAGCAGCCAAGATGGGGGAGGGCCGTTATTCTACGAGCAGTACTTC	CASSQDGGGPLFYEQYF
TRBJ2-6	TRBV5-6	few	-	TGTGCCAGCAGCTTGTTTGGGGGCTCTGGGGCCAACGTCCTGACTTTC	CASSLFGGSGANVLTF